This TCR beta chain was recorded in a study of CXCR3-negative and CXCR3-positive naive CD8 T cells. All TRB cDNA libraries came from 5' RACE performed with UMI labels. TCRdb reprocessed the 5' RACE reads, keeping one entry per CDR3 protein, no DNA. In all, the sample yields some 130,000 distinct CDR3 sequences. This CDR3 region has 15 residues. The germline CDR1 and CDR2 sequences are MDHEN and SYDVKM. Notes on this clonotype: Its antigen is unidentified.

Findings and caveats of the study: Naive cells with CXCR3 showed TRB CDR3s that were more hydrophobic than those in CXCR3-negative naive cells.

This receptor was identified in a human donor in good health. Some clones in this sample may be carry-over from other donors' samples. V and J are TRBV28 and TRBJ1-2. Sequenced: naive CXCR3+ CD8+ T cells from blood. Subset defined: CD45RO-CCR7+CD27+CD95- naive CD8+ T cells expressing CXCR3 (TNR3+). The CDR3 reads CASNPEEAGNYGYTF.